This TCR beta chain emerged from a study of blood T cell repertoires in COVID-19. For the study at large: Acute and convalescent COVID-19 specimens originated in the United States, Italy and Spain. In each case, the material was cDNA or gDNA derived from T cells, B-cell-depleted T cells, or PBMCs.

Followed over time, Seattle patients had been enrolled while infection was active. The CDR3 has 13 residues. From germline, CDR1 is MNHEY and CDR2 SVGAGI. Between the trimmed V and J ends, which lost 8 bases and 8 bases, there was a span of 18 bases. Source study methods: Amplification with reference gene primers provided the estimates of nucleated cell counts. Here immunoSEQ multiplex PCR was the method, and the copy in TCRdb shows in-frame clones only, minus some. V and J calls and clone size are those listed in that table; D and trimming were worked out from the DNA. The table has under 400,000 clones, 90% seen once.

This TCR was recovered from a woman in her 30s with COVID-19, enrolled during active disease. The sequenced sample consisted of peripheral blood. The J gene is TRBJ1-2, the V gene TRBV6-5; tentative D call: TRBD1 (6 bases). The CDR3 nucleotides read TGTGCCAGCTACAGGGAGACAGGCGGGGGCTACACCTTC. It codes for CASYRETGGGYTF.